This T cell receptor beta chain was obtained from a study of blood T cell repertoires in COVID-19. On the study more broadly: The cDNA or gDNA used as material had been derived from T cells, B-cell-depleted T cells, or PBMCs.

This clone appeared once. As originally analysed: Quantification of nucleated cells was approximated via reference gene primer amplification. Sequenced by immunoSEQ multiplex PCR; TCRdb stores in-frame clones only, minus some. That table gives V, J and clone size, and the DNA gave D and trimming. The sample carries around 270,000 clones, about 88% recorded once. The receptor was isolated from a woman in her fifties or sixties with COVID-19, enrolled during active disease. Sequenced input: peripheral blood.

The CDR3 reads CASSYPGAVGDTGELFF. For the CDR3, the DNA is TGTGCCAGCAGCTACCCAGGGGCGGTGGGGGACACCGGGGAGCTGTTTTTT. The chain recombines TRBV5-6 with TRBJ2-2; tentatively, D is TRBD1 (6 bases). The CDR3 is 17 residues long. Germline V gives CDR1 SGHDT, CDR2 YYEEEE. Trimming removed 3 bases from V and 3 bases from J, with 18 bases in between. The whole variable domain, remainder taken from reference TRBV5-6 and TRBJ2-2, is DAGVTQSPTHLIKTRGQQVTLRCSPKSGHDTVSWYQQALGQGPQFIFQYYEEEERQRGNFPDRFSGHQFPNYSSELNVNALLLGDSALYLCASSYPGAVGDTGELFFGEGSRLTVL.